This T cell receptor (beta chain) was identified in a study of OX40 agonist ivuxolimab in advanced cancers. General study results and limits: More expanded clones were seen, on average, in CD8+ T cells than in CD4+.

Concerning this clone itself: Its antigen is currently unknown.

Here immunoSEQ multiplex PCR was the method, and the copy in TCRdb shows in-frame clones only, minus some. Here the sample spans some 45,000 clones, roughly 93% being singletons. This TCR derives from an adult with an advanced solid tumor such as melanoma, head and neck, liver or kidney cancer. Specimen: CD4+ or CD8+ T cells sorted from blood, collected in a trial of the OX40 agonist ivuxolimab.

The CDR3 protein is CASGGDTQYF. The CDR3 bases are TGTGCCAGCGGGGGGGATACGCAGTATTTT. The chain combines TRBV9 with TRBJ2-3, with D possibly matching TRBD2 (6 bases). The CDR3 is made up of 10 amino acids. Trimming left V 7 bases short and J 6 bases short, with 6 bases between. Germline CDR1 and CDR2: SGDLS and YYNGEE.